The 9 T cell receptor beta chains presented below share a single source sample, sequenced in a study of radiation and T cells in renal cell carcinoma. The time point: baseline pretreatment blood. Treatment described: 15 Gy SBRT to primary tumor, nephrectomy 4 weeks later. Sequencing was performed with immunoSEQ multiplex PCR; in TCRdb, only in-frame clones are kept and a portion is missing. The repertoire consists of about 130,000 clones, with nearly 90% occurring once and the leading ten covering around 13%. The sample here was blood, taken from a patient whose treatment included radiotherapy and nephrectomy. These receptors were taken from a woman aged 50 to 60 with renal cell carcinoma.

The V and J genes are TRBV2 and TRBJ2-1; 11 nucleotides line up with TRBD2. Germline V gene lookup returns CDR1 SNHLY and CDR2 FYNNEI. V lost 8 bases, J lost 4 bases, and 4 bases stayed unmatched. CDR3 length: 14 amino acids. This CDR3 reads CASHGLAGYNEQFF. The DNA of the CDR3 is TGTGCCAGCCACGGACTAGCGGGTTACAATGAGCAGTTCTTC.

V is TRBV9 and J is TRBJ2-2; perhaps TRBD1 as D (6 bases). The length of the CDR3 is 15 residues. V was cut by 0 bases and J by 4 bases, with 10 bases left in between. CDR1 SGDLS and CDR2 YYNGEE come from the germline V gene. The CDR3 bases are TGTGCCAGCAGCGTAGGGACAGTGGGCACCGGGGAGCTGTTTTTT. Protein product: CASSVGTVGTGELFF.

This chain's CDR3 is CSVGQGGATEAFF. Written as DNA, the CDR3 is TGCAGCGTTGGGCAGGGTGGGGCGACTGAAGCTTTCTTT. V and J are TRBV29-1 and TRBJ1-1, with D maybe TRBD1 (5 bases). Germline assignment: CDR1 SQVTM and CDR2 ANQGSEA. The CDR3 is 13 residues long. Trimming took off 4 bases at V and 5 bases at J, with 14 bases between the two ends.

The J gene is TRBJ2-1, the V gene TRBV7-6, with D possibly matching TRBD2 (6 bases). V shed 3 bases and J shed 1 base, with 10 bases lying between them. The CDR3 spans 15 residues. Germline CDR1 SGHVS, CDR2 FNYEAQ. The CDR3: CASSLGTGSYNEQFF. The CDR3 DNA follows: TGTGCCAGCAGCTTGGGGACTGGATCCTACAATGAGCAGTTCTTC.

The gene calls are TRBV5-1 and TRBJ2-1; TRBD2 matches 12 bases. CDR3 size: 17 residues. Germline V gene data show CDR1 as SGHRS and CDR2 as YFSETQ. With 0 bases clipped from V and 4 bases from J, the junction kept 5 bases outside the gene matches. This CDR3 is CASSLARLAGEYNEQFF. The CDR3 DNA sequence: TGCGCCAGCAGCTTGGCGCGACTAGCGGGGGAATACAATGAGCAGTTCTTC.

This clone appeared many times. The junction departs from germline at one end; a sequencing error may be responsible. The chain employs TRBV28 and TRBJ1-6, with D possibly matching TRBD1 (5 bases). Germline CDR1 MDHEN, CDR2 SYDVKM. CDR3 length equals 16 residues. The CDR3 DNA sequence: TGTGCCAGCGGTTTCTTCACCCGAGGGGATAATTCACCCCTCCACTTT. Translated: CASGFFTRGDNSPLHF. Based on the CDR3 plus reference TRBV28 and TRBJ1-6, the full variable domain is DVKVTQSSRYLVKRTGEKVFLECVQDMDHENMFWYRQDPGLGLRLIYFSYDVKMKEKGDIPEGYSVSREKKERFSLILESASTNQTSMYLCASGFFTRGDNSPLHFGNGTRLTVT.

The rearrangement uses TRBV9 and TRBJ2-1; the match to TRBD2 covers 10 bases. Germline V gene sequence: CDR1 SGDLS, CDR2 YYNGEE. The CDR3 consists of 16 residues. J was trimmed by 6 bases and V by 0 bases; bases with no gene match: 6. CDR3 sequence: CASSVGQRGGSNEQFF. CDR3 nucleotide sequence: TGTGCCAGCAGCGTAGGTCAGCGGGGGGGCAGCAATGAGCAGTTCTTC.

The chain has TRBV2 and TRBJ1-1; no clear D. Germline CDR1 SNHLY, CDR2 FYNNEI. The CDR3 covers 14 residues. V lost 3 bases to trimming and J lost 4 bases, with 12 bases between them. The CDR3 region has the DNA TGTGCCAGCAGTGAGGGCCAAGGAGGCACTGAAGCTTTCTTT. This encodes CASSEGQGGTEAFF.

The chain is built from TRBV6-5 and TRBJ2-5; either TRBD1 or TRBD2 may fit D (7 bases each). Germline-derived CDR1 and CDR2 are MNHEY and SVGAGI. The CDR3 loop spans 16 amino acids. The V end was cut by 0 bases, the J end by 2 bases, with 13 bases between. Here the CDR3 reads CASSYSSQGGQETQYF. The CDR3 DNA is TGTGCCAGCAGTTACTCGTCCCAGGGGGGGCAAGAGACCCAGTACTTC.